One sample yielded the 27 T cell receptor beta chains listed below, sequenced in a study of blood T cell repertoires in COVID-19 (dated by TCRdb to the early 2020s). The library came from the immunoSEQ multiplex PCR assay. In TCRdb, the immuneACCESS table is reduced to in-frame sequences with V and J assigned. These tables do not hold every clone; where another copy was compared, an unresolved V gene accounts for under half, and the others remain unexplained. The sample yields tens of thousands of clones; approximately 90% were counted once. Of the sample, 3% to 4.5% is held by the ten largest clones. The sample consisted of peripheral blood. These TCRs come from a man aged 35-49 years with COVID-19, enrolled during active disease.

The chain recombines TRBV5-1 with TRBJ2-7; 15 nucleotides line up with TRBD2. Germline trimming cut 4 bases from V and 6 bases from J; bases unmatched to any gene: 2. Germline CDR1 is SGHRS and CDR2 is YFSETQ. This CDR3 is built from 14 residues. The CDR3 region has the DNA TGCGCCAGCAGCGCGGGACTAGCGGGAGGCGAGCAGTACTTC. It yields the protein CASSAGLAGGEQYF.

Comment on this clone: A junction end diverges from the germline sequence, so it may reflect a read error. V and J are TRBV7-7 and TRBJ2-1; D is undetermined. CDR1 SSHAT and CDR2 FNYEAQ come from the germline V gene (reference sequence). The CDR3 covers 16 residues. CDR3 nucleotides: TGTGCTAGCAGTCGCGACACGTCTGGTTCCTACAATGAGCAGTTCTTC. Translated: CASSRDTSGSYNEQFF.

The chain couples TRBV9 to TRBJ1-4; D is possibly TRBD1 (6 bases). Germline V CDR1 and CDR2: SGDLS, YYNGEE. V shed 3 bases and J shed 5 bases, with 11 bases lying between them. The CDR3 contains 14 residues. DNA of the CDR3: TGTGCCAGCAGCGCGTGGACAGAGAATGAAAAACTGTTTTTT. Its protein is CASSAWTENEKLFF.

This chain joins TRBV7-8 and TRBJ2-5; D is perhaps TRBD1 (5 bases). The CDR3 spans 14 residues. Germline-derived CDR1 and CDR2 are SGHVS and FQNEAQ. The V gene lost 5 bases and the J gene lost 4 bases, with 14 bases spanning the gap. The chain's CDR3 is CASSRKQVLETQYF. CDR3 DNA sequence: TGTGCCAGCAGCCGTAAACAGGTCCTAGAGACCCAGTACTTC.

V is TRBV24-1 and J is TRBJ1-2; D ambiguous. The V and J ends lost 3 bases and 5 bases respectively, with 6 bases between them. Per germline, CDR1 KGHDR and CDR2 SFDVKD. The CDR3 runs 12 residues. The CDR3 reads CATSDPGYGYTF. The DNA of the CDR3 is TGTGCCACCAGTGATCCGGGGTATGGCTACACCTTC.

In nucleotides, the CDR3 is TGTGCCAGCAGCCGGGATTTTTACGAGCAGTACTTC. Translating it yields CASSRDFYEQYF. This chain joins TRBV7-9 and TRBJ2-7; possibly TRBD2 for D (5 bases). This CDR3 is 12 amino acids long. Germline CDR1 SEHNR, CDR2 FQNEAQ (reference sequence). Trimming took 5 bases from V and 4 from J, leaving 9 bases between them.

The chain couples TRBV21-1 to TRBJ2-7; TRBD1 reflects the table's D call only, with no check against the DNA. TRBV21-1 is a documented pseudogene. The CDR3 length is 15 residues. The CDR3 nucleotides are TGTGCCAGCAGCAATTTTAGGGACACACGATACGAGCAGTACTTC. This gives the protein CASSNFRDTRYEQYF.

The chain combines TRBV7-6 with TRBJ2-7, with 14 bases matching TRBD2. J gave up 6 bases and V 3 bases, and 7 bases lay outside the gene matches. Germline CDR1 and CDR2: SGHVS and FNYEAQ. This CDR3 region has 16 residues. The CDR3 nucleotides are TGTGCCAGCAGCTTGGGGACTAGCGGGAGCCCCGGCGAGCAGTACTTC. It translates to CASSLGTSGSPGEQYF.

This chain uses TRBV19 with TRBJ2-7; 7 nucleotides match TRBD2. Germline CDR1 reads LNHDA; CDR2 reads SQIVND (reference sequence). The CDR3 is 13 amino acids. The ends lost 3 bases at V and 3 bases at J; junction bases unmatched: 2. The CDR3 nucleotides read TGTGCCAGTAGTATCCTAGCGGACTACGAGCAGTACTTC. Translated: CASSILADYEQYF.

The chain is built from TRBV27 and TRBJ1-5, with D perhaps TRBD1 (6 bases). The ends were cut back, 3 bases at V and 0 bases at J, with 9 bases in the middle. CDR1 and CDR2 (germline): MNHEY, SMNVEV (reference sequence). The CDR3 totals 15 residues. The CDR3 coding sequence is TGTGCCAGCAGTTTTGGGGGCTATAGCAATCAGCCCCAGCATTTT. Translation gives CASSFGGYSNQPQHF.

This sequence joins TRBV10-1 and TRBJ2-3; 12 nucleotides agree with TRBD2. The V and J ends lost 4 bases and 3 bases, in that order; junction bases with no gene match: 5. The germline gives CDR1 WNHNN, CDR2 SYGVQD (reference sequence). CDR3 length equals 16 residues. The CDR3 DNA sequence: TGCGCCAGCAGTGGACTAGCGGGAGCTTTAACAGATACGCAGTATTTT. This encodes CASSGLAGALTDTQYF.

V is TRBV28 and J is TRBJ1-1, with D hard to call. The V end was cut by 2 bases, the J end by 2 bases, with 6 bases between. Per the germline V gene, CDR1 is MDHEN and CDR2 is SYDVKM. The CDR3 loop spans 13 amino acids. This CDR3 is CASSLGINTEAFF. The CDR3 bases are TGTGCCAGCAGTTTAGGCATCAACACTGAAGCTTTCTTT.

The chain uses TRBV18 and TRBJ2-2; possibly TRBD2 for D (5 bases). The germline V gene encodes CDR1 KGHSH and CDR2 LQKENI. V lost 5 bases to trimming and J lost 0 bases, with 7 bases between them. This CDR3 has 14 amino acids. CDR3 coding DNA: TGTGCCAGCTCATCACTAGCGAACACCGGGGAGCTGTTTTTT. It translates to CASSSLANTGELFF.

The V and J genes are TRBV7-8 and TRBJ2-7, with D maybe TRBD1 (6 bases). Germline lookup yields CDR1 SGHVS and CDR2 FQNEAQ. V was shortened by 5 bases and J by 3 bases, with 11 bases between the two germline ends. The length of the CDR3 is 13 residues. CDR3: CASSRDTDYEQYF. The CDR3 region has the DNA TGTGCCAGCAGCCGGGACACCGACTACGAGCAGTACTTC. The full variable domain, with the rest looked up from reference TRBV7-8 and TRBJ2-7, is GAGVSQSPRYKVAKRGQDVALRCDPISGHVSLFWYQQALGQGPEFLTYFQNEAQLDKSGLPSDRFFAERPEGSVSTLKIQRTQQEDSAVYLCASSRDTDYEQYFGPGTRLTVT.

V gene TRBV27 combines with J gene TRBJ2-1; tentative D call: TRBD1 (5 bases). This CDR3 is built from 16 residues. The germline V and J ends were trimmed by 5 bases and 6 bases, with 20 bases remaining between them. Germline V gene data show CDR1 as MNHEY and CDR2 as SMNVEV (reference sequence). The CDR3 region is CASSTLQATHFNEQFF. In DNA, the CDR3 is TGTGCCAGCAGTACTTTACAGGCAACTCACTTCAATGAGCAGTTCTTC.

This chain connects TRBV28 to TRBJ1-5, with 9 bases fitting TRBD1. V shed 5 bases and J 3 bases; nucleotides not matched to a gene: 17. Germline CDR1 MDHEN, CDR2 SYDVKM. The CDR3 consists of 19 residues. For the CDR3, the DNA is TGTGCCAGCAGTCCACAGGGGGCTTTGGGTTTAGAAAACAATCAGCCCCAGCATTTT. Protein sequence: CASSPQGALGLENNQPQHF.

The rearrangement uses TRBV5-6 and TRBJ1-1; D is ambiguous. The CDR3 spans 14 residues. In germline, CDR1 is SGHDT, CDR2 YYEEEE. V dropped 0 bases and J dropped 1 base, with 7 bases sitting between them. CDR3 sequence (DNA): TGTGCCAGCAGCTTGGACAGTGAGAACACTGAAGCTTTCTTT. Its protein product is CASSLDSENTEAFF.

The rearrangement joins TRBV30 to TRBJ2-7, with D uncertain. This CDR3 spans 14 amino acids. Trimming shortened V by 0 bases and J by 6 bases, and 15 bases separated the two germline ends. The germline V gene encodes CDR1 GTSNPN and CDR2 SVGIG (reference sequence). The chain's CDR3 is CAWSVTHMRSEQYF. CDR3 nucleotides: TGTGCCTGGAGTGTAACCCACATGAGGAGCGAGCAGTACTTC.

This clone was seen only once. CDR3 loop: CASSLGLGQGLTAGGTQYF. The CDR3 DNA follows: TGCGCCAGCAGCTTGGGACTGGGACAGGGGCTGACCGCCGGTGGTACGCAGTATTTT. The chain links TRBV5-1 to TRBJ2-3, with 10 bases matching TRBD1. The germline V gene has CDR1 SGHRS and CDR2 YFSETQ. CDR3 length: 19 amino acids. Unmatched junction bases numbered 18, after V lost 0 bases and J lost 8 bases.

V usage is TRBV7-9 and J usage is TRBJ2-2; no firm D call. The V and J ends lost 5 bases and 1 base respectively, with 17 bases between them. The germline gives CDR1 SEHNR, CDR2 FQNEAQ (reference sequence). The CDR3 runs 17 residues. The CDR3 DNA follows: TGTGCCAGCAGCCCCTCCCTGTGGTGGCAGAACACCGGGGAGCTGTTTTTT. Translating it yields CASSPSLWWQNTGELFF.

The chain is built from TRBV15 and TRBJ2-3; 8 nucleotides match TRBD1. The germline gives CDR1 LNHNV, CDR2 YYDKDF (reference sequence). J lost 2 bases, V lost 3 bases, and 10 bases had no gene match. CDR3 length equals 17 residues. CDR3 loop: CATSSMTVDRVTDTQYF. Here the CDR3 DNA reads TGTGCCACCAGCAGTATGACTGTGGACAGGGTCACAGATACGCAGTATTTT.

The chain links TRBV5-1 to TRBJ2-2; TRBD1 agrees at 8 bases. The length of the CDR3 is 15 residues. V shed 2 bases, J shed 1 base, and the junction held 1 base outside the gene matches. Per the germline V gene, CDR1 is SGHRS and CDR2 is YFSETQ. DNA for the CDR3: TGCGCCAGCAGCTTAGGGACAGGGAACACCGGGGAGCTGTTTTTT. Its translation is CASSLGTGNTGELFF. The full variable domain, with the rest looked up from reference TRBV5-1 and TRBJ2-2, is KAGVTQTPRYLIKTRGQQVTLSCSPISGHRSVSWYQQTPGQGLQFLFEYFSETQRNKGNFPGRFSGRQFSNSRSEMNVSTLELGDSALYLCASSLGTGNTGELFFGEGSRLTVL.

The sample holds one count of this clone. The rearrangement links TRBV5-4 to TRBJ1-2; D remains unclear. V was pared by 5 bases and J by 8 bases, with 19 bases between. Germline lookup yields CDR1 SGHNT and CDR2 YYREEE (reference sequence). This CDR3 region has 14 residues. The CDR3, as DNA: TGTGCCAGCAGATCGGATGGGAGAGCGGCCGGCTACACCTTC. It yields the protein CASRSDGRAAGYTF.

This clone has just a few counts. The chain links TRBV19 to TRBJ1-1; D not resolved. The ends were cut back, 6 bases at V and 0 bases at J, with 14 bases in the middle. The CDR3 covers 15 residues. Germline CDR1 LNHDA, CDR2 SQIVND (reference sequence). The DNA of the CDR3 is TGTGCCAGTAGAACGAACAGCCTATTGAACACTGAAGCTTTCTTT. This encodes CASRTNSLLNTEAFF.

This clone is a singleton in its sample. The V and J genes are TRBV2 and TRBJ1-3; 7 bases align to TRBD1. Unmatched junction bases numbered 7, after V lost 8 bases and J lost 0 bases. This CDR3 is 15 amino acids long. Germline values: CDR1 SNHLY, CDR2 FYNNEI. The CDR3 nucleotides read TGTGCCAGCCTGACAGGGACCTACTCTGGAAACACCATATATTTT. Translation: CASLTGTYSGNTIYF.

This sequence joins TRBV5-1 and TRBJ1-1; D unclear. The CDR3 has 13 residues. V lost 0 bases and J 3 bases, leaving 6 bases between the germline ends. Germline V gives CDR1 SGHRS, CDR2 YFSETQ. The CDR3 sequence: CASSLVEDTEAFF. The CDR3 DNA sequence: TGCGCCAGCAGCTTGGTAGAGGACACTGAAGCTTTCTTT. Based on the CDR3 plus reference TRBV5-1 and TRBJ1-1, the full variable domain is KAGVTQTPRYLIKTRGQQVTLSCSPISGHRSVSWYQQTPGQGLQFLFEYFSETQRNKGNFPGRFSGRQFSNSRSEMNVSTLELGDSALYLCASSLVEDTEAFFGQGTRLTVV.

This clone occurred a few times. V usage is TRBV18 and J usage is TRBJ1-2, with 11 bases aligning to TRBD1. This CDR3 is 16 amino acids long. The V gene end was trimmed by 5 bases and the J gene end by 6 bases; junction bases not matched to a gene: 11. Germline loops: CDR1 KGHSH, CDR2 LQKENI. This CDR3 is CASSSTGTGGVDGYTF. DNA of the CDR3: TGTGCCAGCTCATCTACCGGGACAGGGGGAGTTGATGGCTACACCTTC.